These 15 T cell receptor beta chains share one sample of origin, sequenced in a study of spatial heterogeneity in lung cancer. Study observations and caveats: Higher tumor mutation counts went along with higher counts of expanded intratumoral alpha and beta TCRs.

Specified time point: sample taken at primary tumor resection. Using its own MiXCR run on the 5' RACE reads, TCRdb lists one record per CDR3 protein. The data show 7,800 or so distinct CDR3 sequences, around 8% seen once. These TCRs' antigens remain unknown. The material was lung tumor tissue, obtained at surgery. The source of these receptors is a male donor with early-stage non-small cell lung cancer.

By share, this clonotype counts as medium-sized. As an off-target read in a library built for alpha chains, this beta chain has a frequency of little significance. This chain uses TRBV5-4 with TRBJ2-1; TRBD2 matches 14 bases. Germline loops: CDR1 SGHNT, CDR2 YYREEE (reference sequence). V trimming: 7 bases; J trimming: 4 bases; junction bases outside the gene matches: 10. The CDR3 loop spans 17 amino acids. The CDR3 sequence: CASSPGLAGGKYNEQFF. DNA of the CDR3: TGTGCCAGCTCTCCTGGACTAGCGGGAGGTAAATACAATGAGCAGTTCTTC.

This clonotype is labeled as medium-sized. For a library built for alpha chains, this beta chain is a stray read; little rests on its size. The rearrangement uses TRBV5-1 and TRBJ2-2; no clear D. There are 15 residues in the CDR3. From germline, CDR1 is SGHRS and CDR2 YFSETQ. Trimming took 4 bases from V and 1 from J, leaving 11 bases between them. The CDR3 coding sequence is TGCGCCAGCAGCCTACAGAAATTGAACACCGGGGAGCTGTTTTTT. Encoded protein: CASSLQKLNTGELFF.

In this sample, this clonotype is medium-sized. This beta chain is a stray read from a library made for alpha chains; its abundance is not meaningful. The chain joins TRBV12-3 or TRBV12-4 to TRBJ1-4; D ambiguous. With 3 bases removed from V and 7 bases from J, the gap between germline ends came to 3 bases. This CDR3 contains 11 residues. The DNA for the CDR3 is TGTGCCAGCAGTTTTGGTGAAAAACTGTTTTTT. It yields the protein CASSFGEKLFF.

This clonotype was counted at least ten times. A library prepared for alpha chains yielded this beta chain as an off-target read; its size is of little meaning. The J gene is TRBJ2-7, the V gene TRBV5-1; D is unresolved. The CDR3 is 16 amino acids. Trimming cost V 0 bases and J 5 bases, with 18 bases left between them. CDR1 is SGHRS and CDR2 is YFSETQ in the germline V gene. The CDR3 bases are TGCGCCAGCAGCTTGGCCTGGGGTAGCCCAAGGGACGAGCAGTACTTC. It encodes CASSLAWGSPRDEQYF.

This clonotype was observed a handful of times. Found in a library prepared for alpha chains, this beta chain is an off-target read, and its abundance has little meaning. The chain employs TRBV18 and TRBJ2-6, with a weak D call TRBD1 (6 bases). CDR3 size: 17 residues. Trimming took 2 bases from V and 0 from J, leaving 11 bases between them. CDR1 and CDR2 (germline): KGHSH, LQKENI. For the CDR3, the DNA is TGTGCCAGCTCACCAAACAGGGCGAGCTCTGGGGCCAACGTCCTGACTTTC. This codes for CASSPNRASSGANVLTF.

This clonotype showed up many times. The library was designed around alpha chains, so this beta chain is a stray read whose abundance carries little weight. V is TRBV6-1 and J is TRBJ1-1, with 10 positions matching TRBD1. V trimming: 6 bases; J trimming: 1 base; junction bases outside the gene matches: 8. Germline assignment: CDR1 MNHNS and CDR2 SASEGT. The CDR3 is 16 residues long. CDR3 loop: CASRPGQGFRNTEAFF. CDR3 nucleotides: TGTGCCAGCAGACCGGGACAGGGGTTTCGGAACACTGAAGCTTTCTTT.

By frequency in the sample, this clonotype is medium-sized (0.01 to 0.1%). This beta chain is an off-target read within a library intended for alpha chains, so its frequency means little. The chain recombines TRBV4-2 with TRBJ1-5, with D tentatively TRBD1 (5 bases). This CDR3 has 17 residues. V was clipped by 0 bases and J by 0 bases, with 12 bases between them. Germline CDR1 LGHNA, CDR2 YNFKEQ. The CDR3 is CASSQDSGGNSNQPQHF. The CDR3 DNA is TGTGCCAGCAGCCAAGATTCCGGGGGGAATAGCAATCAGCCCCAGCATTTT.

Comments on this clonotype: This beta chain represents an off-target read in a library built for alpha chains; its size is of limited meaning. In DNA form, the CDR3 reads TGTGCCAGCCGGGGGCAGCTACAAGAGACCCAGTACTTC. This sequence encodes CASRGQLQETQYF. This rearrangement joins TRBV6-5 to TRBJ2-5; TRBD1 or TRBD2 may be the D gene (6 bases each). V dropped 8 bases and J dropped 2 bases, with 12 bases sitting between them. Per germline, CDR1 MNHEY and CDR2 SVGAGI. The CDR3 runs 13 residues.

A word on this clonotype: With the library built for alpha chains, this beta chain is off target and its frequency is not meaningful. This chain connects TRBV11-2 to TRBJ2-5; D is unresolved. V lost 4 bases and J lost 4, with 4 bases in between. Germline V gene data show CDR1 as SGHAT and CDR2 as FQNNGV. This CDR3 has 11 residues. Here the CDR3 reads CASSYLETQYF. The CDR3 nucleotides are TGTGCCAGCAGCTATTTAGAGACCCAGTACTTC.

This clonotype was recorded many times. Found in a library prepared for alpha chains, this beta chain is an off-target read, and its abundance has little meaning. V is TRBV20-1 and J is TRBJ2-1; 7 bases agree with TRBD2. Germline V CDR1 and CDR2: DFQATT, SNEGSKA (reference sequence). The junction had 13 bases not matched to a gene; V was cut back by 2 bases and J by 9 bases. CDR3 length equals 15 residues. This chain's CDR3 is CSARSGPGLRIEQFF. The CDR3, as DNA: TGCAGTGCTAGATCGGGTCCGGGACTACGCATTGAGCAGTTCTTC.

As regards this clonotype: This beta chain lies outside the target of a library built for alpha chains; its clone size means little. In nucleotides, the CDR3 is TGTGCCAGCAGTCCCCAACCGGGCACTGAAGCTTTCTTT. Residues: CASSPQPGTEAFF. The chain combines TRBV6-6 with TRBJ1-1; D not resolved. The germline V gene encodes CDR1 MNHNY and CDR2 SVGAGI (reference sequence). Deletions cut 5 bases from V and 4 bases from J, with 11 bases between. The CDR3 spans 13 residues.

By share, this clonotype counts as medium-sized. This beta chain was picked up by a library intended for alpha chains and is off target, so its count carries little meaning. The chain employs TRBV6-2 or TRBV6-3 and TRBJ1-5; D remains ambiguous. The CDR3 consists of 13 residues. Germline CDR1 is MNHEY and CDR2 is SVGEGT. V was cut by 2 bases and J by 1 base, with 3 bases left in between. The CDR3 region is CASSYGSNQPQHF. The CDR3 nucleotides read TGTGCCAGCAGTTACGGCAGCAATCAGCCCCAGCATTTT.

This clonotype is labeled medium-sized. As an off-target read in a library built for alpha chains, this beta chain has a frequency of little significance. The rearrangement joins TRBV5-4 to TRBJ2-3; 10 positions match TRBD2. This CDR3 has 15 residues. Unmatched junction bases numbered 8, after V lost 6 bases and J lost 4 bases. Germline CDR1 is SGHNT and CDR2 is YYREEE (reference sequence). CDR3 protein: CASNLAGGLPDTQYF. In DNA, the CDR3 is TGTGCCAGCAACTTAGCGGGAGGATTGCCAGATACGCAGTATTTT.

For this clonotype: Because this beta chain is a stray read in a library intended to capture alpha chains, its abundance should not be given much weight. The rearrangement links TRBV4-2 to TRBJ1-3; D uncertain. The CDR3 is 15 residues long. CDR1 is LGHNA and CDR2 is YNFKEQ in the germline V gene. V lost 0 bases and J 4 bases, leaving 10 bases between the germline ends. The CDR3 DNA reads TGTGCCAGCAGCCAAGATGAAGACGGAGGAAACACCATATATTTT. Its protein is CASSQDEDGGNTIYF.

By share of the sample, this clonotype is medium-sized. A library prepared for alpha chains yielded this beta chain as an off-target read; its size is of little meaning. The rearrangement links TRBV6-2 or TRBV6-3 to TRBJ1-5, with D uncertain. The CDR3 covers 14 residues. In germline, CDR1 is MNHEY, CDR2 SVGEGT. V was trimmed by 4 bases and J by 6 bases, leaving 13 bases between them. CDR3 coding DNA: TGTGCCAGCAGTTTAGCCCAGGCCGGTCAGCCCCAGCATTTT. This encodes CASSLAQAGQPQHF.